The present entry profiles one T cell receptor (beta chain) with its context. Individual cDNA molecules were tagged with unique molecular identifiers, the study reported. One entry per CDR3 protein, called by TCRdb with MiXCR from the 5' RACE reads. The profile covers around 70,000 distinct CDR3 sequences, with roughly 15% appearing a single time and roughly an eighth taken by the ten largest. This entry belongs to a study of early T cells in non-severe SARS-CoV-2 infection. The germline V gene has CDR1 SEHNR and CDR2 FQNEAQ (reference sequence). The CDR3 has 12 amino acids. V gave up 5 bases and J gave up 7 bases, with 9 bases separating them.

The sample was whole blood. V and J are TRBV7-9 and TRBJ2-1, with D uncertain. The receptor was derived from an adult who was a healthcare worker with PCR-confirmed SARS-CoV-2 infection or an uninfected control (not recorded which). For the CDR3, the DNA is TGTGCCAGCAGCCGAGCGCCTAATGAGCAGTTCTTC. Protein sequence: CASSRAPNEQFF.